The 9 T cell receptor beta chains below were found in one sample sequenced in a study of blood T cell repertoires in COVID-19 (TCRdb year 2020). The library relied on the immunoSEQ multiplex PCR assay. TCRdb provides this immuneACCESS table in a form limited to in-frame rearrangements. Some clones are lacking; in checked studies, under half of them reflect an unresolved V gene, and why the rest are absent is not known. This sample is represented by hundreds of thousands of clones; around 87% of them were singletons. Around 3.3% of the sample is taken by the ten largest. The sample comprised PBMCs or T cells enriched from blood (not recorded which). Receptor source: a woman between 35 and 50 years old with acute COVID-19.

The chain uses TRBV12-3 or TRBV12-4 and TRBJ1-6, with 8 bases aligning to TRBD1. CDR3 length: 11 amino acids. V was clipped by 5 bases and J by 14 bases; unmatched bases: 2. CDR3 sequence reads: CASSRQGSLHF. For the CDR3, the DNA is TGTGCCAGCAGTCGACAGGGGTCCCTCCACTTT.

J is TRBJ1-2 and V is TRBV5-1, with 10 bases lining up with TRBD1. This CDR3 spans 15 amino acids. The germline V gene has CDR1 SGHRS and CDR2 YFSETQ. Trimming removed 5 bases from V and 4 bases from J; junction bases left unmatched: 8. In DNA form, the CDR3 reads TGCGCCAGCAGAATAGGGACAGGGGCTTTCTATGGCTACACCTTC. Its translation: CASRIGTGAFYGYTF.

V gene TRBV30 combines with J gene TRBJ2-3; 8 nucleotides align to TRBD1. Losses at the gene ends were 8 bases for V and 6 bases for J; bases not matched to a gene: 16. Germline assignment: CDR1 GTSNPN and CDR2 SVGIG (reference sequence). This CDR3 is built from 15 residues. The CDR3 region is CAGNSGQVNLDTQYF. For the CDR3, the DNA is TGTGCCGGAAACTCGGGACAGGTTAATTTGGATACGCAGTATTTT.

V is TRBV19 and J is TRBJ1-5, with 7 bases identical to TRBD1. This CDR3 spans 14 amino acids. CDR1 is LNHDA and CDR2 is SQIVND in the germline V gene (reference sequence). Unmatched junction bases numbered 4, after V lost 5 bases and J lost 3 bases. DNA of the CDR3: TGTGCCAGTAGTGTGGGACAGCTCAATCAGCCCCAGCATTTT. It specifies CASSVGQLNQPQHF.

This chain joins TRBV5-1 and TRBJ2-3; perhaps TRBD2 as D (5 bases). V lost 1 base to trimming and J lost 2 bases, with 8 bases between them. Germline V gives CDR1 SGHRS, CDR2 YFSETQ. This CDR3 is 14 amino acids long. For the CDR3, the DNA is TGCGCCAGCAGCTTGATAGCGACCACAGATACGCAGTATTTT. Its translation: CASSLIATTDTQYF.

The genes are TRBV2 and TRBJ1-6; 9 positions agree with TRBD1. The CDR3 runs to 15 residues. The trim removed 6 bases at V and 9 bases at J, leaving 9 bases unmatched. Per germline, CDR1 SNHLY and CDR2 FYNNEI. CDR3 amino acids: CASRPPGQGSSPLHF. CDR3 sequence (DNA): TGTGCCAGCAGACCTCCGGGACAGGGATCTTCACCCCTCCACTTT.

The rearrangement links TRBV13 to TRBJ1-5, with D unresolved. From germline, CDR1 is PRHDT and CDR2 FYEKMQ (reference sequence). The CDR3 is 13 residues long. V lost 2 bases to trimming and J lost 2 bases, with 4 bases between them. CDR3 DNA: TGTGCCAGCAGCTTACAGGGCAATCAGCCCCAGCATTTT. It is translated as CASSLQGNQPQHF.

J is TRBJ1-5 and V is TRBV3-1 (or the pseudogene TRBV3-2); tentatively, D is TRBD1 (5 bases). This CDR3 spans 16 amino acids. The germline V and J ends were trimmed by 0 bases and 0 bases, with 9 bases remaining between them. Germline CDR1 and CDR2: LGHDT and YNNKEL (reference sequence). CDR3 sequence: CASSQDGRDSNQPQHF. CDR3 bases: TGTGCCAGCAGCCAAGACGGCAGGGATAGCAATCAGCCCCAGCATTTT.

The chain carries TRBV20-1 and TRBJ1-1; D gene ambiguous. Trimming removed 5 bases at V and 4 bases at J, with 8 bases between. This CDR3 contains 11 residues. CDR1 is DFQATT, CDR2 SNEGSKA, per germline (reference sequence). CDR3 protein: CSASGVTEAFF. For the CDR3, the DNA is TGCAGTGCTTCCGGGGTCACTGAAGCTTTCTTT.